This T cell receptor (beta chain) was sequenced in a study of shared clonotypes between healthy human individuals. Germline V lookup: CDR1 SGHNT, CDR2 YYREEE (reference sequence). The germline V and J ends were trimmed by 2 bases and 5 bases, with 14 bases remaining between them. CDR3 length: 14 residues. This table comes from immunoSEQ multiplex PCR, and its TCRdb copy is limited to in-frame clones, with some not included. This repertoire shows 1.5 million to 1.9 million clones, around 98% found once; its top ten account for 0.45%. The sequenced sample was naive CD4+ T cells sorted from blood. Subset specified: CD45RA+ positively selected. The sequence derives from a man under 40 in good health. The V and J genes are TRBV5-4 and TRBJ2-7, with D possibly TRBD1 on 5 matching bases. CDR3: CASSFFDRAHEQYF. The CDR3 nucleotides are TGTGCCAGCAGCTTCTTCGACAGAGCCCACGAGCAGTACTTC.